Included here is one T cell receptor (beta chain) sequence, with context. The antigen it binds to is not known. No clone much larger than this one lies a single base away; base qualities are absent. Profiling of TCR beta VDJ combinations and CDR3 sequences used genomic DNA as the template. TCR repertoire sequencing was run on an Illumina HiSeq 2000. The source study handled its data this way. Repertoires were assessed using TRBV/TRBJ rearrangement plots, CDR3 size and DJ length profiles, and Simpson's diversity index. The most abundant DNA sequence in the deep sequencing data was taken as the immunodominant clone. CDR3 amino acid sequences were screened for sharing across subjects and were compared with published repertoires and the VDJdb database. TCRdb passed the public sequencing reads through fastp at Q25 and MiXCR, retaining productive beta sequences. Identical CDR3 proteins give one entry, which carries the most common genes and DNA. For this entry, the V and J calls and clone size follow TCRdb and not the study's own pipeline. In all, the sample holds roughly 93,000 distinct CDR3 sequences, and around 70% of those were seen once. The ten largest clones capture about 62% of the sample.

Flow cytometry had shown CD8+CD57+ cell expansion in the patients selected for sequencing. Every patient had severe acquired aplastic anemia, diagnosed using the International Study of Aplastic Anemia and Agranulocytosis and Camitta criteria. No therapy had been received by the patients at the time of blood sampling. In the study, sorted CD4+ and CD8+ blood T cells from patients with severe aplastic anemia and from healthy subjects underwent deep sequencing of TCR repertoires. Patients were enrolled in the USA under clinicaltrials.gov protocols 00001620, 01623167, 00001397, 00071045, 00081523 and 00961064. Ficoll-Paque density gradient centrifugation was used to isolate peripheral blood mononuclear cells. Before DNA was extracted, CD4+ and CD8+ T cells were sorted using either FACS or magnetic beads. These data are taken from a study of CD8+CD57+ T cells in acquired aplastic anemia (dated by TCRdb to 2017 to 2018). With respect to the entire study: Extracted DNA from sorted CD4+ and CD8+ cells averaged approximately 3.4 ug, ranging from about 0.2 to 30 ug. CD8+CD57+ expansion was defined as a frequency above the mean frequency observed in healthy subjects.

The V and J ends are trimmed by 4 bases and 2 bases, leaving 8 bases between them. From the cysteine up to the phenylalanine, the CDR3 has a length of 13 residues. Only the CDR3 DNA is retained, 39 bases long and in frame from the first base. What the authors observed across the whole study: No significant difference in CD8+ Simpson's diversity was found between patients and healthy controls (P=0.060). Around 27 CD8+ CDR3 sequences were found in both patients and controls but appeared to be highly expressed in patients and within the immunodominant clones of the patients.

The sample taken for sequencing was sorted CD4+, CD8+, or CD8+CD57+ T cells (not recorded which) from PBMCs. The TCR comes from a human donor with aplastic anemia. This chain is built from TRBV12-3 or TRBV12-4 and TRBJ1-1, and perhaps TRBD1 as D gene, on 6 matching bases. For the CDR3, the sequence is CASSWGGNTEAFF. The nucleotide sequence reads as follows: TGTGCCAGCAGTTGGGGGGGCAACACTGAAGCTTTCTTT.